This T cell receptor beta chain came from a study of T-cell reconstitution after alpha-beta-depleted transplantation in children. V was cut by 5 bases and J by 1 base, with 11 bases left in between. There are 14 residues in the CDR3. Looked up from germline, CDR1 is ENHRY and CDR2 is SYGVKD. The TCRbeta library incorporated unique molecular identifiers. TCRdb processed the PCR reads anew with MiXCR; each CDR3 protein has one entry. The data show 350,000 to 450,000 distinct CDR3 sequences, 13% seen once. Here the sequenced sample was PBMCs, taken from the stem cell graft. The clonotype originates from a human donor who donated a stem cell graft to a child with Fanconi anemia. The chain links TRBV10-3 to TRBJ1-1; D gene unclear. The CDR3 DNA is TGTGCCATCAGTAATTACGGCGAGAACACTGAAGCTTTCTTT. Translation gives CAISNYGENTEAFF.